The clone carrying this T cell receptor (beta chain) has a count of ten or more. Antigen specificity is unknown. This entry is derived from a study of neurological immune-mediated disorders. Study results and caveats: Across subjects, no CDR3 amino acid sequence appeared in expanded clones of more than one subject, a finding that suggested private repertoires in all groups. Expansion of TCR clones was greatest in HTLV-1-associated myelopathy and smallest in multiple sclerosis, where it fell below that of healthy controls.

The team produced cDNA through 5'RACE using 10-nucleotide random UMIs. MiXCR, run by TCRdb on the 5' RACE reads, gives a single entry per CDR3 protein. Here the sample spans about 44,000 distinct CDR3 sequences, about 22% being singletons. Trimming left V 5 bases short and J 3 bases short, with 14 bases between. The germline V gene has CDR1 SGHRS and CDR2 YFSETQ. The CDR3 is 14 amino acids. The time point is: technical triplicate 3. Preparation of the unsorted libraries drew on 2 million PBMCs stored at -80 C. Sequenced: PBMCs. The clonotype comes from a man in his fifties or sixties with HTLV-1-associated myelopathy (HAM/TSP). V is TRBV5-1 and J is TRBJ2-5; the D gene could be TRBD1 or TRBD2 (5 bases each). CDR3: CASRLGPLEETQYF. Here the CDR3 DNA reads TGCGCCAGCAGACTGGGACCGTTAGAAGAGACCCAGTACTTC.